This is a list of T cell receptor beta chains from one sample in a study of molecular identifiers for immune sequencing clone quantification. One entry per CDR3 protein, called by TCRdb with MiXCR from the PCR reads. The table has around 40,000 distinct CDR3 sequences, over 15% seen once; the top ten hold less than 1.2%. Sequencing was done on a sample of naive CD8+ T cells from blood, with Jurkat cell RNA spiked in. The receptors shown here come from a human donor in good health. Some libraries in this study had Jurkat cell RNA spiked in. The CDR3 runs from the conserved cysteine through the conserved F or W. Fields, in order: clone size, D gene, J gene, V gene, CDR3 protein, CDR3 DNA. The D gene is left open where the match is weak. Expanded clones get a size class; other rows say once, few or many, or leave the size out.

many - TRBJ1-2 TRBV6-5 CASSSSYGYTF TGTGCCAGCAGTTCAAGCTATGGCTACACCTTC
many TRBD2 TRBJ2-1 TRBV11-2 CASSPPSGTYNEQFF TGTGCCAGCAGCCCCCCTAGCGGGACGTACAATGAGCAGTTCTTC
- TRBD2 TRBJ2-3 TRBV9 CASSARLAGPSGPSTDTQYF TGTGCCAGCAGCGCACGACTAGCGGGTCCCTCGGGTCCCAGCACAGATACGCAGTATTTT
- - TRBJ1-1 TRBV28 CASILTQGGGGIDTEAFF TGTGCCAGCATTCTCACACAGGGAGGTGGGGGTATAGACACTGAAGCTTTCTTT
many TRBD2 TRBJ2-3 TRBV13 CASSSRTSGSFALGTDTQYF TGTGCCAGCAGCTCCAGGACTAGCGGGAGTTTCGCTCTCGGCACAGATACGCAGTATTTT
many TRBD2 TRBJ2-1 TRBV25-1 CASSLGLAGEGYNEQFF TGTGCCAGCAGCCTGGGACTAGCGGGTGAGGGTTACAATGAGCAGTTCTTC
many TRBD2 TRBJ2-1 TRBV20-1 CSADKTSGSIANEQFF TGCAGTGCCGACAAGACTAGCGGGAGTATCGCGAATGAGCAGTTCTTC
many - TRBJ1-4 TRBV19 CASSHQGPVNEKLFF TGTGCCAGTAGCCACCAGGGCCCGGTTAATGAAAAACTGTTTTTT
- - TRBJ2-7 TRBV7-5 CISVPAALSGTAISYEQYF -
- - TRBJ2-1 TRBV29-1 CSVEGGVGSYNEQFF TGCAGCGTTGAGGGGGGCGTCGGCTCCTACAATGAGCAGTTCTTC
many TRBD2 TRBJ2-3 TRBV6-2/TRBV6-3 CASSYSFLAGAITDTQYF TGTGCCAGCAGTTACAGTTTCCTAGCGGGGGCTATAACAGATACGCAGTATTTT
- - TRBJ2-7 TRBV4-3 CASSQDIGNYEQYF TGCGCCAGCAGCCAAGATATCGGGAACTACGAGCAGTACTTC
many - TRBJ2-5 TRBV7-9 CASSLSLGETQYF TGTGCCAGCAGCTTATCTTTAGGGGAGACCCAGTACTTC
many TRBD1 TRBJ2-7 TRBV3-1 CASSQAGGQGPYEQYF TGTGCCAGCAGCCAAGCGGGGGGACAGGGGCCCTACGAGCAGTACTTC
many TRBD1 TRBJ1-1 TRBV6-2/TRBV6-3 CAISLTGGPTSEAFF TGTGCCATCTCCTTGACAGGGGGGCCTACCTCGGAGGCTTTCTTT
many - TRBJ1-4 TRBV30 CAWSPGSLNEKLFF TGTGCCTGGAGTCCCGGAAGTCTGAATGAAAAACTGTTTTTT
- - TRBJ2-5 TRBV7-9 CASSSTQETQYF TGTGCCAGCAGCTCAACACAAGAGACCCAGTACTTC
medium-sized - TRBJ2-7 TRBV6-5 CASSYSHRSYEQYF TGTGCCAGCAGTTACTCGCACCGGTCCTACGAGCAGTACTTC
many TRBD2 TRBJ2-3 TRBV6-5 CASSSEVAGVTDTQYF TGTGCCAGCAGTTCCGAGGTAGCGGGGGTCACAGATACGCAGTATTTT